This entry is about one T cell receptor beta chain. Its antigen is not identified. A much larger clone is a single base away; this may be a read error. The sample comes from a study of T cells after yellow fever vaccination. On the study more broadly: For low cell numbers, libraries were made with SMART-Seq v4 Ultra Low Input. Study-level points and caveats: Boosting was followed by the reappearance of most primary-vaccination clones (roughly 96% CD4, around 90% CD8). Highly abundant clonotypes carried over from the bulk population could end up in FACS-sorted repertoires as contaminants.

One entry per CDR3 protein, called by TCRdb with MiXCR from the 5' RACE reads. The data contain 120,000 or so distinct CDR3 sequences, more than 7.5% of them singletons. Germline V gene sequence: CDR1 SGHAT, CDR2 FQNNGV. Trimming took 5 bases from V and 2 from J, leaving 7 bases between them. This CDR3 has 13 amino acids. The starting material was CD8+ T cells sorted from PBMCs, obtained on the day of the yellow fever booster vaccination. This clonotype originated in a man between 18 and 35 years old who received the YFV17D yellow fever vaccine. The chain couples TRBV11-2 to TRBJ1-5, with D uncertain. This CDR3 is CASSLWGNQPQHF. CDR3 sequence (DNA): TGTGCCAGCAGCCTCTGGGGCAATCAGCCCCAGCATTTT.